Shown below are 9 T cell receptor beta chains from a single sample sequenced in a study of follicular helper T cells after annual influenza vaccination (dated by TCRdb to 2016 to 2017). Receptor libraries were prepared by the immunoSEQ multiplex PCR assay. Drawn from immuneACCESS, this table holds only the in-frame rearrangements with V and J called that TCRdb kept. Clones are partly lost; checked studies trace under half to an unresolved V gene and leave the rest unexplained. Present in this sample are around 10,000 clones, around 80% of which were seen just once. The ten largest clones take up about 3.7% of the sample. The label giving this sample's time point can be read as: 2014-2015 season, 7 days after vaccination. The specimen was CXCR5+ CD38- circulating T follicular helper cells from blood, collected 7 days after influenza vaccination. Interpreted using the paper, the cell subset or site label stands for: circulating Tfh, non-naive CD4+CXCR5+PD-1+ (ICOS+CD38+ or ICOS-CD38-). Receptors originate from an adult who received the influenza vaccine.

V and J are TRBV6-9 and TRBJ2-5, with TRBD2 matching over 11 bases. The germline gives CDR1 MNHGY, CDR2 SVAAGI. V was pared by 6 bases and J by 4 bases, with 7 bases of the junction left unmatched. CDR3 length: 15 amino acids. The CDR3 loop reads CASRSSGGSGETQYF. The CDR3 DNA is TGTGCCAGCAGGTCTAGCGGGGGGAGTGGAGAGACCCAGTACTTC.

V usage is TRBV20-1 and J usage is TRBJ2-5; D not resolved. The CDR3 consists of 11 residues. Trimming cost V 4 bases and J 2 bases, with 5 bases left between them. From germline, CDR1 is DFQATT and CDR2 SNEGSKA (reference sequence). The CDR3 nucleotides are TGCAGTGCTACTGTTCAAGAGACCCAGTACTTC. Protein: CSATVQETQYF.

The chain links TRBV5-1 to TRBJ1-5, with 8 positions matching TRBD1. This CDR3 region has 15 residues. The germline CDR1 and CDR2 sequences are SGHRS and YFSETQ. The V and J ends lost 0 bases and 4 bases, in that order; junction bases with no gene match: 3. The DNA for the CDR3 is TGCGCCAGCAGCTTGGACCAGGGGGCGAATCAGCCCCAGCATTTT. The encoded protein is CASSLDQGANQPQHF.

CDR3 residues: CASSDHWGHRSGNTIYF. CDR3 DNA: TGTGCCAGCAGCGACCACTGGGGACACCGCTCTGGAAACACCATATATTTT. V usage is TRBV9 and J usage is TRBJ1-3; maybe TRBD1 (6 bases). Per the germline V gene, CDR1 is SGDLS and CDR2 is YYNGEE. The CDR3 has 17 amino acids. Between the trimmed V and J ends, which lost 3 bases and 0 bases, there was a span of 16 bases.

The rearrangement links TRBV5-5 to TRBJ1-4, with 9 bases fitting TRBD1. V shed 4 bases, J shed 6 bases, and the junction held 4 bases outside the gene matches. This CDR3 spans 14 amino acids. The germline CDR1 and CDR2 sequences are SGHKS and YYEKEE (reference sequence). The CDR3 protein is CASSRQGGDEKLFF. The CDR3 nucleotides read TGTGCCAGCAGCCGACAGGGGGGAGATGAAAAACTGTTTTTT.

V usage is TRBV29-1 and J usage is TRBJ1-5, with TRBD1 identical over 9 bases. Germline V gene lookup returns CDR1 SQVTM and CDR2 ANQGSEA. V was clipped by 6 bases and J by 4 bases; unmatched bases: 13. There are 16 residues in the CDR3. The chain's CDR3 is CSVHPGQGLRNQPQHF. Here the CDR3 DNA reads TGCAGCGTACACCCGGGACAGGGTTTGAGGAATCAGCCCCAGCATTTT.

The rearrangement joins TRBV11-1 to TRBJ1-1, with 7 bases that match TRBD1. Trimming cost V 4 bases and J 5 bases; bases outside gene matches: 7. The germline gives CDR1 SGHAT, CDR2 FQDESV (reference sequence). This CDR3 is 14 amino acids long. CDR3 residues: CASSSQGGLTEAFF. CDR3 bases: TGTGCCAGCAGCTCCCAGGGGGGGCTAACTGAAGCTTTCTTT.

The CDR3 loop reads CASSLGTGSTEAFF. CDR3 sequence (DNA): TGTGCCAGCAGTCTCGGGACAGGGAGCACTGAAGCTTTCTTT. J is TRBJ1-1 and V is TRBV27, with 9 bases aligning to TRBD1. There are 14 residues in the CDR3. Germline CDR1 is MNHEY and CDR2 is SMNVEV (reference sequence). Losses at the gene ends were 5 bases for V and 4 bases for J; bases not matched to a gene: 5.

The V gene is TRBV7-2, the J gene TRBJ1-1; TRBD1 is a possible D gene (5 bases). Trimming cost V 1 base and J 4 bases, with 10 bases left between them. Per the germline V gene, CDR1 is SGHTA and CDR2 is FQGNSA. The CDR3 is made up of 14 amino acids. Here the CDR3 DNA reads TGTGCCAGCAGCTTAGGCGGCAGGGCCACTGAAGCTTTCTTT. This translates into CASSLGGRATEAFF.